What follows describes a single T cell receptor beta chain. Its antigen is as yet unknown. This record belongs to a study of vaccination effects on CD4 cells after COVID-19. Study observations and caveats: Convalescent patients were scarce in the study, and it lacked early post-infection timepoints. There was marked clonal contraction among infection- and vaccine-induced clones late after vaccination.

Profiled with immunoSEQ multiplex PCR; TCRdb holds only in-frame clones, not every one. The sample records fewer than 75,000 clones, 75% to 80% being singletons. Investigators separated out CD4+ T cells once about eleven days of culture had passed. This receptor was obtained from a human donor who received a COVID-19 vaccine. Sequencing used CD4+ T cells from PBMCs cultured without peptide, obtained before COVID-19 vaccination.

The CDR3 coding sequence is TGTGCCACCAGTGCCGGTGGCGGCACGGGCTCTGGGGCCAACGTCCTGACTTTC. Translated, it gives CATSAGGGTGSGANVLTF. This rearrangement joins TRBV24-1 to TRBJ2-6; D gene uncertain. The V end lost 5 bases, the J end lost 0 bases, and 16 bases lay between the germline ends. CDR3 length equals 18 residues. CDR1 and CDR2 from the germline V gene are KGHDR and SFDVKD.